A selection of T cell receptor beta chains follows, all from one sample in a study of patients and donors after allogeneic stem cell transplantation. TCRdb reanalysed the RT-PCR reads using MiXCR and keeps one entry per CDR3 protein. The repertoire holds about 210,000 distinct CDR3 sequences, with around 40% as singletons. Source material: blood, either unsorted or a sorted T cell fraction (not recorded which). Receptors were obtained from a human donor who was either an allogeneic HSCT recipient or a stem cell or donor lymphocyte infusion donor (not recorded which). It is not recorded whose cells these are; they may come from a transplant donor. The CDR3 runs from the conserved cysteine through the conserved F or W. The order of the fields is V gene, J gene, clone size, D gene, CDR3 DNA, CDR3 protein. The D gene is left open where the match is weak. Part of the rows lack a size; the others show once, few, many or a class for expanded clones.

>TRBV3-1|TRBJ1-4|NA|TRBD1
TGTGCCAGCAGCCAAGATCGAGACAGGGGTGGTGAAAAACTGTTTTTT
CASSQDRDRGGEKLFF
>TRBV6-8|TRBJ1-1|NA|NA
TGTGCCAGCATTCCGACGCCCCCAGGGACTGAAGCTTTCTTT
CASIPTPPGTEAFF
>TRBV7-2|TRBJ2-3|NA|NA
TGTGCCAGCAGCGGGGTTGGAGATACGCAGTATTTT
CASSGVGDTQYF
>TRBV2|TRBJ1-1|NA|TRBD1
TGTGCCAGCAGTACGACGCTCAGGGGGGCTGAAGCTTTCTTT
CASSTTLRGAEAFF
>TRBV10-3|TRBJ1-1|few|NA
TGTGCCATCAGTGAGTCAGGAGGAGGTACTGAAGCTTTCTTT
CAISESGGGTEAFF
>TRBV5-1|TRBJ2-7|NA|TRBD2
TGCGCCAGCAGCCCGCTAGCGGGGAGCTCCTACGAGCAGTACTTC
CASSPLAGSSYEQYF
>TRBV12-3/TRBV12-4|TRBJ1-1|few|NA
TGTGCCAGCAGTTTTCGGCTAAACACTGAAGCTTTCTTT
CASSFRLNTEAFF
>TRBV4-2|TRBJ2-7|many|NA
TGTGCCAGCAGCCAAGTGTCGACCCTGACCTACGAGCAGTACTTC
CASSQVSTLTYEQYF
>TRBV5-1|TRBJ2-1|once|NA
TGCGCCAGCAGCACTAGACGAAGCTCCTACAATGAGCAGTTCTTC
CASSTRRSSYNEQFF
>TRBV12-3/TRBV12-4|TRBJ1-6|few|NA
TGTGCCAGCAGTTTCAACGGGATAGTAAGTCCCCTCCACTTT
CASSFNGIVSPLHF
>TRBV25-1|TRBJ1-2|few|NA
TGTGCCAGCAGTGAACCAGACACCCCTAACTATGGCTACACCTTC
CASSEPDTPNYGYTF
>TRBV7-6|TRBJ1-1|NA|NA
TGTGCCAGCAGCTTAGTATGGGGGTGGGACACTGAAGCTTTCTTT
CASSLVWGWDTEAFF
>TRBV12-3/TRBV12-4|TRBJ1-1|NA|NA
TGTGCCAGCAGGGCTGGGCAGGGCAACACTGAAGCTTTCTTT
CASRAGQGNTEAFF
>TRBV11-2|TRBJ1-1|few|NA
TGTGCCAGCAGCTTAGAAAGGGAAAGTACTGAAGCTTTCTTT
CASSLERESTEAFF
>TRBV18|TRBJ1-6|NA|NA
TGTGCCAGCTCACCACAGGCCTGGAGTGGTGATTCACCCCTCCACTTT
CASSPQAWSGDSPLHF
>TRBV2|TRBJ2-5|NA|NA
TGTGCCAGCAGCCCGGGTTCGACGGAGACCCAGTACTTC
CASSPGSTETQYF
>TRBV3-1|TRBJ1-2|NA|NA
TGTGCCAGCAGACCCTTACCCGACACTGCTAACTATGGCTACACCTTC
CASRPLPDTANYGYTF
>TRBV29-1|TRBJ1-1|NA|NA
TGCAGCGTTCACAGGCCCACTGAAGCTTTCTTT
CSVHRPTEAFF
>TRBV5-1|TRBJ1-4|NA|NA
TGCGCCAGCAGCTTGGGGACCTGGGATGAAAAACTGTTTTTT
CASSLGTWDEKLFF
>TRBV20-1|TRBJ2-7|NA|NA
TGCAGTGCTTCCCGTTCACCCTCCTACGAGCAGTACTTC
CSASRSPSYEQYF
>TRBV28|TRBJ1-6|NA|NA
TGTGCCATCCAGGCGGGCTCCTATAATTCACCCCTCCACTTT
CAIQAGSYNSPLHF
>TRBV10-2|TRBJ2-3|NA|NA
TGCGCCAGCAGTGAGGGGCAGGATTCAGATACGCAGTATTTT
CASSEGQDSDTQYF
>TRBV10-3|TRBJ1-6|NA|NA
TGTGCCATCAGTGAGACAGAGAGGACACCCCTCCACTTT
CAISETERTPLHF
>TRBV20-1|TRBJ2-3|NA|NA
TGCAGTGCTAGTAACGTGGGCCTTGATACGCAGTATTTT
CSASNVGLDTQYF
>TRBV5-1|TRBJ2-5|NA|NA
TGCGCCAGCAGCTTGGAGAAAGAGACCCAGTACTTC
CASSLEKETQYF
>TRBV11-2|TRBJ1-1|NA|TRBD1
TGTGCCAGCAGCCCCCGGGACAGTCAGGGAGCTTTCTTT
CASSPRDSQGAFF
>TRBV27|TRBJ1-2|NA|NA
TGTGCCAGCAGTCTCAAGGACAGCTTCTATGGCTACACCTTC
CASSLKDSFYGYTF
>TRBV7-8|TRBJ1-2|few|NA
TGTGCCAGCAGCTGGGTAGGAGGGGACTATGCCTACACCTTC
CASSWVGGDYAYTF